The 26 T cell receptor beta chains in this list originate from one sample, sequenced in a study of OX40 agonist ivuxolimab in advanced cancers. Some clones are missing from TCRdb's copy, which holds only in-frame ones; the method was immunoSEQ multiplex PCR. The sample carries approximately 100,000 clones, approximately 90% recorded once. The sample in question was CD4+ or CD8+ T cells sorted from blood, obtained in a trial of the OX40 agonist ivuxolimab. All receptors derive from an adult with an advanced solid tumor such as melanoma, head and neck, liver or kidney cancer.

CDR3 DNA: TGTGCCAGCAGCTTGGTCCCGGAGAACACCGGGGAGCTGTTTTTT. This encodes CASSLVPENTGELFF. V usage is TRBV5-4 and J usage is TRBJ2-2; D is uncertain. Per germline, CDR1 SGHNT and CDR2 YYREEE (reference sequence). The CDR3 spans 15 residues. Deletions cut 0 bases from V and 1 base from J, with 7 bases between.

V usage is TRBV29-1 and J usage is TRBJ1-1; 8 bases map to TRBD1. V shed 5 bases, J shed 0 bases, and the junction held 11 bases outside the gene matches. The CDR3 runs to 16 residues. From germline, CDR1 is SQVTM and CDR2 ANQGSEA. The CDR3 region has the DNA TGCAGCGTTTGGGGGGGGACAGGAATACTGAACACTGAAGCTTTCTTT. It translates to CSVWGGTGILNTEAFF.

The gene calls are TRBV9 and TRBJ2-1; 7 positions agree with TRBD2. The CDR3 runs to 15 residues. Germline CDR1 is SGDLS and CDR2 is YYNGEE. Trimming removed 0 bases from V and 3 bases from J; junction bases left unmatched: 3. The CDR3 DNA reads TGTGCCAGCAGCGTAGCCCTAGCGGTCTACAATGAGCAGTTCTTC. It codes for CASSVALAVYNEQFF.

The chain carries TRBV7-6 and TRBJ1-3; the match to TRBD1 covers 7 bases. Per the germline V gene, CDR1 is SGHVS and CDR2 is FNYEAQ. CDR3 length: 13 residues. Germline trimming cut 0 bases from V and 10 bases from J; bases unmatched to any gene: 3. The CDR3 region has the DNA TGTGCCAGCAGCTTAGCGACAGGGAGAACCATATATTTT. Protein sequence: CASSLATGRTIYF. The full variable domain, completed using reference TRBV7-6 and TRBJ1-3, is GAGVSQSPRYKVTKRGQDVALRCDPISGHVSLYWYRQALGQGPEFLTYFNYEAQQDKSGLPNDRFSAERPEGSISTLTIQRTEQRDSAMYRCASSLATGRTIYFGEGSWLTVV.

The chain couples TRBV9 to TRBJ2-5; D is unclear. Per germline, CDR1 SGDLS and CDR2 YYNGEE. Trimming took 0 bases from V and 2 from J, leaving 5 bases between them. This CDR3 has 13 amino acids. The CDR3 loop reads CASSVDIQETQYF. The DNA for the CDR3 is TGTGCCAGCAGCGTAGACATACAAGAGACCCAGTACTTC.

CDR3 amino acids: CASRKDRAVSPLHF. The CDR3 nucleotides read TGTGCCAGCAGAAAGGACAGGGCGGTTTCCCCCCTCCACTTT. The chain carries TRBV6-5 and TRBJ1-6, with 8 bases identical to TRBD1. V dropped 6 bases and J dropped 13; count of bases not matched to a gene: 11. Germline V CDR1 and CDR2: MNHEY, SVGAGI. The CDR3 consists of 14 residues.

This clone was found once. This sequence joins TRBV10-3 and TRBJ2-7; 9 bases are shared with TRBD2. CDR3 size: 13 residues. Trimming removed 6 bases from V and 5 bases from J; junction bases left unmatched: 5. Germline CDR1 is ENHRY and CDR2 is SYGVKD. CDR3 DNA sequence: TGTGCCATCAGCTTAGCGGGAGCAGACGAGCAGTACTTC. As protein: CAISLAGADEQYF.

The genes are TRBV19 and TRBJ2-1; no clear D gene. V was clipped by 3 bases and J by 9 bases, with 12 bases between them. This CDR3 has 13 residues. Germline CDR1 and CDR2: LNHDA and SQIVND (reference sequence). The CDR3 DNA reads TGTGCCAGTAGTATGGAACGCGTTGGTGAGCAGTTCTTC. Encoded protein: CASSMERVGEQFF.

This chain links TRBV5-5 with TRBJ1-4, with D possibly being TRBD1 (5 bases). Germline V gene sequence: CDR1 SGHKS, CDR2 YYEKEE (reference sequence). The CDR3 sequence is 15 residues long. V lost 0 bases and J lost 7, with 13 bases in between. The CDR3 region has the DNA TGTGCCAGCAGCTTGGACGGGGGTCGGGGTGAAAAACTGTTTTTT. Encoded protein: CASSLDGGRGEKLFF.

This chain's CDR3 is CASSVGNSATDTQYF. The DNA for the CDR3 is TGTGCCAGCAGCGTAGGTAATAGCGCCACAGATACGCAGTATTTT. This sequence joins TRBV9 and TRBJ2-3; TRBD2 is a possible D gene (5 bases). The germline V and J ends were trimmed by 0 bases and 2 bases, with 10 bases remaining between them. The CDR3 is made up of 15 amino acids. Germline CDR1 is SGDLS and CDR2 is YYNGEE.

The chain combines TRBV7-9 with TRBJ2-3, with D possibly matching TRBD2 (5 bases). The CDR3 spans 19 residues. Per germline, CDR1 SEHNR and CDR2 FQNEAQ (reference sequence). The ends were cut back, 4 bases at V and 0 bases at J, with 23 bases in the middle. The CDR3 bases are TGTGCCAGCAGCTCACTAGTCGGGTTAGCGCTTACAAGCACAGATACGCAGTATTTT. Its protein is CASSSLVGLALTSTDTQYF.

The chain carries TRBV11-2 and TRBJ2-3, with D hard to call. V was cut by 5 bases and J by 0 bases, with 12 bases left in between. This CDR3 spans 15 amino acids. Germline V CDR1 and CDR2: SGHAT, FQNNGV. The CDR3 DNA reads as TGTGCCAGCAGCACAGATCCAACTAGCACAGATACGCAGTATTTT. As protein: CASSTDPTSTDTQYF.

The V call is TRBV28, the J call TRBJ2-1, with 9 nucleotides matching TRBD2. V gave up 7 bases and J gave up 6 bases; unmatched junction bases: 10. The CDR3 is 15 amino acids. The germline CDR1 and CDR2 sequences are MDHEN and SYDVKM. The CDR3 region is CASIEAGGGSNEQFF. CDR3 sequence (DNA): TGTGCCAGCATAGAAGCGGGAGGAGGCTCCAATGAGCAGTTCTTC.

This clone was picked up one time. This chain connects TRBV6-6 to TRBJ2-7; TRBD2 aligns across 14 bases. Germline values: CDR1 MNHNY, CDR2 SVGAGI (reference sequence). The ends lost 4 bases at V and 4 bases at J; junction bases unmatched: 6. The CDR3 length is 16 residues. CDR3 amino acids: CASSFGTSGSLYEQYF. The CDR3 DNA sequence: TGTGCCAGCAGTTTCGGGACTAGCGGGAGTTTATACGAGCAGTACTTC.

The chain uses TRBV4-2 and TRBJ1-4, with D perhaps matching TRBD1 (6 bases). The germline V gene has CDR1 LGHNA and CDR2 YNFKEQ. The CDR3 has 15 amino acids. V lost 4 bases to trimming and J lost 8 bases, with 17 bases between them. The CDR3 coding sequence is TGTGCCAGCAGCCCCTCCCAGGGGCATGAAGAAAAACTGTTTTTT. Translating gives CASSPSQGHEEKLFF.

CDR3 in amino acids: CASSGEGFGLEQYF. CDR3 nucleotides: TGTGCCAGCAGTGGCGAAGGGTTTGGGCTCGAGCAGTACTTC. V is TRBV6-1 and J is TRBJ2-7, with D uncertain. Trimming removed 4 bases from V and 6 bases from J, with 16 bases in between. The CDR3 extends over 14 amino acids. From germline, CDR1 is MNHNS and CDR2 SASEGT.

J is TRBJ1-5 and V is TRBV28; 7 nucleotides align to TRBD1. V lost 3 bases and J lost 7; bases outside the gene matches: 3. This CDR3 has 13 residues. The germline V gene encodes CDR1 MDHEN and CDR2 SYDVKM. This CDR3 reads CASSLAGGQPQHF. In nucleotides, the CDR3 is TGTGCCAGCAGTTTGGCAGGGGGACAGCCCCAGCATTTT.

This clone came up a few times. CDR3 residues: CASKTSALTYEQYF. For the CDR3, the DNA is TGCGCCAGCAAAACTAGCGCCTTAACCTACGAGCAGTACTTC. The rearrangement links TRBV5-1 to TRBJ2-7, with TRBD2 identical over 7 bases. Trimming cost V 6 bases and J 2 bases; bases outside gene matches: 8. The CDR3 is 14 residues long. Germline V CDR1 and CDR2: SGHRS, YFSETQ.

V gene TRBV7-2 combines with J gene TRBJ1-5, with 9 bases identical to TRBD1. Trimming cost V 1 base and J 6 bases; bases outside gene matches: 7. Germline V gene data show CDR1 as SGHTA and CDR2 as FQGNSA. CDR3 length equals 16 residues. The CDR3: CASSLVGQGGVQPQHF. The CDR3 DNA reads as TGTGCCAGCAGCTTAGTGGGACAGGGAGGAGTTCAGCCCCAGCATTTT.

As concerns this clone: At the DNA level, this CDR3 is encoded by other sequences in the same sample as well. CDR3 amino acids: CASNQRGVPYEQYF. CDR3 in DNA: TGTGCCAGCAACCAGAGGGGTGTTCCCTACGAGCAGTACTTC. J is TRBJ2-7 and V is TRBV2; D is tentatively TRBD1 or TRBD2 (5 bases each). Trimming pared 7 bases from V and 2 bases from J, leaving 15 bases between. Germline V lookup: CDR1 SNHLY, CDR2 FYNNEI. The CDR3 length is 14 residues.

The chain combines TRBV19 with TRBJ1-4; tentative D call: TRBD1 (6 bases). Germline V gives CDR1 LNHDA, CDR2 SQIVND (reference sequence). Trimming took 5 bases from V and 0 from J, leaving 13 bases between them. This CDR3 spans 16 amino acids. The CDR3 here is CASSFLGATTNEKLFF. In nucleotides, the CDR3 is TGTGCCAGTAGTTTCTTGGGGGCTACAACTAATGAAAAACTGTTTTTT.

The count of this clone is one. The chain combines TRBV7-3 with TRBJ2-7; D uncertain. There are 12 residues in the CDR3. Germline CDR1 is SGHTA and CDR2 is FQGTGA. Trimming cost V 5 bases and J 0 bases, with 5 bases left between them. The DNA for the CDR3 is TGTGCCAGCAGCCAAGACTCCTACGAGCAGTACTTC. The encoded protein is CASSQDSYEQYF.

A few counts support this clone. Here the CDR3 DNA reads TGTGCCAGCAGTCCGTGGACTAGCGGGAGTAGGGTC. Its protein product is CASSPWTSGSRV. The J gene is TRBJ2-7, the V gene TRBV27; 13 nucleotides align to TRBD2. The CDR3 has 12 amino acids. Germline lookup yields CDR1 MNHEY and CDR2 SMNVEV (reference sequence).

The CDR3 nucleotides are TGTGCCAGCAGTTTAGGACAGCATGAGCAGTTCTTC. Protein: CASSLGQHEQFF. The rearrangement joins TRBV28 to TRBJ2-1, with D perhaps matching TRBD1 (6 bases). CDR1 is MDHEN and CDR2 is SYDVKM in the germline V gene. This CDR3 is built from 12 residues. Deletions cut 2 bases from V and 8 bases from J, with 7 bases between.

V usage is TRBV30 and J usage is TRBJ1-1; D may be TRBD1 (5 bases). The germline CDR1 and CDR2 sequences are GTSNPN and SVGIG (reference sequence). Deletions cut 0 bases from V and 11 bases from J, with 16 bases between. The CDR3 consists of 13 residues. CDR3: CAWSVGTPGIAFF. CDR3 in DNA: TGTGCCTGGAGTGTAGGGACCCCAGGGATTGCTTTCTTT.

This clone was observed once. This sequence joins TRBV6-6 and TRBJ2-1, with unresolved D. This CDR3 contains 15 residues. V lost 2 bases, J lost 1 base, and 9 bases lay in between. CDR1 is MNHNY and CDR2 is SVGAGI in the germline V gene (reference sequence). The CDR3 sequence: CASSYVFRSYNEQFF. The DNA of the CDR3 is TGTGCCAGCAGTTACGTCTTTAGGTCCTACAATGAGCAGTTCTTC.